This T cell receptor (beta chain) was recovered during a study of early T cells in non-severe SARS-CoV-2 infection (TCRdb year 2021). Background for the entire study: Bulk RNA from unsorted whole blood was used for TCR sequencing, so alpha and beta chains could not be paired. What the authors observed across the whole study: VDJdb matching was skewed toward anti-spike CD8 responses and likely underestimated virus-specific expansions, missing private and CD4 specificities.

The study was a case-control design nested within a healthcare worker cohort in London, UK, with weekly nasopharyngeal swab PCR tests and blood sampling. Healthcare workers were recruited during the week of the UK lockdown, between 23 and 31 March 2020, and followed weekly for up to roughly 15 weeks. This clonotype was found many times. Its cognate antigen has yet to be identified. No much larger clone exists at a distance of one base, and base qualities are not known. To prepare the library, 5' RACE was applied. The sequencer was a NextSeq 500. The TCR library protocol attached unique molecular identifiers to individual cDNA molecules to correct for sequencing error and PCR bias. Sequencing covered both TCR alpha and beta chains, and within each sample the abundances of alpha and beta sequences were tightly co-correlated. Regarding the original processing steps: V gene, J gene and CDR3 annotation of TCR sequences was performed with Decombinator V4. Expanded TCRs were defined as changing significantly between any two time points under a Poisson model with p below 0.0001. TCR abundances were normalised to the total number of TCRs sequenced per sample and expressed as counts per million. TRAV1-2 paired with TRAJ12, TRAJ20 or TRAJ33 defined MAIT TCRs, while TRAV10 paired with TRAJ18 defined iNKT TCRs. A search of VDJdb, accessed on 1 November 2021, was run for TCRs annotated to CMV, EBV and SARS-CoV-2, with TCRs annotated for multiple antigens excluded. In TCRdb, the public reads were trimmed at Q25 with fastp and aligned with MiXCR, with productive beta chains retained. Every CDR3 protein is listed once, alongside the most common genes and DNA of its rows. These V and J calls rely on TCRdb rather than the paper's analysis. The sample includes about 67,000 distinct CDR3 sequences, with roughly 11% observed a single time. Of the sample, roughly 3.8% falls within the top ten clones.

V is pared back by 0 bases and J by 0 bases, with 11 bases lying between the germline termini. From its cysteine to its phenylalanine, the CDR3 spans 17 amino acids. Of all the DNA, just the CDR3 is kept, 51 bases in frame from base 1. CDR1 and CDR2, looked up from the germline V gene, are SGHAT and FQNNGV. Material for sequencing was whole blood. The TCR originated in an adult who was a healthcare worker with PCR-confirmed SARS-CoV-2 infection or an uninfected control (not recorded which). The chain links TRBV11-2 with TRBJ2-2; the D gene is not confidently resolved. The CDR3 corresponds to CASSLDLITANTGELFF. The sequence in DNA is TGTGCCAGCAGCTTAGATCTTATTACAGCGAACACCGGGGAGCTGTTTTTT.